The clone carrying this T cell receptor (beta chain) was observed once. As processed by the authors: Researchers report that nucleated cell counts were estimated from reference gene primer amplification. Profiled with immunoSEQ multiplex PCR; TCRdb holds only in-frame clones, not every one. V and J calls plus clone size are reproduced from that table; the DNA served to infer D and trimming. There are about 220,000 clones in the sample; around 87% occur only once, and around 2.9% lies in the top ten. The junction had 7 bases not matched to a gene; V was cut back by 1 base and J by 5 bases. Germline loops: CDR1 SGDLS, CDR2 YYNGEE. This CDR3 contains 15 residues. This record comes from a study of blood T cell repertoires in COVID-19. On the study more broadly: From T cells, B-cell-depleted T cells, or PBMCs came the material, which was cDNA or gDNA.

This clonotype originated in a woman younger than 45 who had recovered from COVID-19. Sequenced material: peripheral blood. The V gene is TRBV9, the J gene TRBJ2-3, with TRBD2 identical over 7 bases. CDR3: CASSVTASGVDTQYF. The CDR3 nucleotides read TGTGCCAGCAGCGTAACCGCCAGCGGGGTAGATACGCAGTATTTT.